This T cell receptor beta chain originates from a study of spatial heterogeneity in lung cancer. Study-wide background: Correlation of TCR transcript counts in tumor regions with a T cell module score from matched bulk RNA-seq was strong. Notes on the study in general: Mutation counts in tumors were tracked by counts of expanded intratumoral alpha and beta TCRs.

At least ten counts were recorded for this clonotype. No antigen is known for it. As an off-target read in a library built for alpha chains, this beta chain has a frequency of little significance. One entry per CDR3 protein, called by TCRdb with MiXCR from the 5' RACE reads. The sample lists several thousand distinct CDR3 sequences; approximately 12% were seen once. The sample's time point: sample taken at primary tumor resection. Donation came from 70 or so patients with untreated early-stage non-small cell lung cancer. The CDR3 has 12 residues. Germline CDR1 SEHNR, CDR2 FQNEAQ (reference sequence). Trimming pared 5 bases from V and 8 bases from J, leaving 10 bases between.

The origin of this receptor is a male donor with early-stage non-small cell lung cancer. Sequenced here: lung tumor tissue, sampled at surgery. The chain combines TRBV7-9 with TRBJ2-1; no clear D gene. The CDR3 DNA follows: TGTGCCAGCAGCCGCAGAGGTTATGAGCAGTTCTTC. Its translation is CASSRRGYEQFF.